This entry lists 12 T cell receptor beta chains sequenced from one sample in a study of T cells in Graves' hyperthyroidism and ophthalmopathy. Using RNA transcripts as the source, TCR beta CDR3 regions were amplified. A first-round RT-PCR of the TCR CDR3 used the HTBI primer set. TCRdb reanalysed the multiplex PCR reads using MiXCR and keeps one entry per CDR3 protein. This table has hundreds of thousands of distinct CDR3 sequences, about 15% appearing once. Material for sequencing was blood. These TCRs come from a woman in her forties with Graves' ophthalmopathy.

The chain is built from TRBV4-1 and TRBJ2-7; D perhaps matches TRBD1 (5 bases). V shed 4 bases and J shed 3 bases, with 13 bases lying between them. From germline, CDR1 is MGHRA and CDR2 YSYEKL. This CDR3 is built from 14 residues. The CDR3 region has the DNA TGCGCCAGCAGCCCCAGGGTAAGGGGCTACGAGCAGTACTTC. It specifies CASSPRVRGYEQYF.

This clonotype was picked up many times. V is TRBV28 and J is TRBJ2-2, with TRBD1 matching over 7 bases. Germline trimming cut 6 bases from V and 5 bases from J; bases unmatched to any gene: 9. The length of the CDR3 is 15 residues. Looked up from germline, CDR1 is MDHEN and CDR2 is SYDVKM. The CDR3 reads CASRPDRDATGELFF. In DNA form, the CDR3 reads TGTGCCAGCAGACCCGACAGGGATGCTACCGGGGAGCTGTTTTTT.

The table lists this clonotype with a few counts. This chain connects TRBV5-4 to TRBJ2-5; 15 nucleotides line up with TRBD2. The CDR3 runs 19 residues. After removal of 1 base from V and 2 bases from J, the junction contained 9 bases not matched to a gene. In germline, CDR1 is SGHNT, CDR2 YYREEE (reference sequence). As DNA, the CDR3 is TGTGCCAGCAGCTTGAATGGACTAGCGGGAGGGCCGTGGCAAGAGACCCAGTACTTC. The encoded protein is CASSLNGLAGGPWQETQYF. The full variable domain, in which reference TRBV5-4 and TRBJ2-5 provide the parts outside the CDR3, is ETGVTQSPTHLIKTRGQQVTLRCSSQSGHNTVSWYQQALGQGPQFIFQYYREEENGRGNFPPRFSGLQFPNYSSELNVNALELDDSALYLCASSLNGLAGGPWQETQYFGPGTRLLVL.

For this clonotype: Given the absence of the conserved phenylalanine or tryptophan at the CDR3 end, a read error is likely. The chain carries TRBV12-3 or TRBV12-4 and TRBJ1-1; D not resolved. V shed 4 bases and J shed 3 bases, with 9 bases lying between them. There are 13 residues in the CDR3. The CDR3 sequence is CASSSVWDTEAFS. The DNA of the CDR3 is TGTGCCAGCAGTTCTGTATGGGACACTGAAGCTTTCTCT.

This clonotype was counted at least ten times. The CDR3 DNA reads TGTGCCAGCAGTGTGCTAGGAGGAAAGGAGACCCAGTACTTC. As protein: CASSVLGGKETQYF. This chain joins TRBV2 and TRBJ2-5; D perhaps matches TRBD2 (5 bases). V dropped 4 bases and J dropped 5 bases, with 14 bases sitting between them. The CDR3 length is 14 residues. Per the germline V gene, CDR1 is SNHLY and CDR2 is FYNNEI.

The sample holds many counts of this clonotype. The rearrangement uses TRBV7-9 and TRBJ1-1; 7 positions agree with TRBD1. Looked up from germline, CDR1 is SEHNR and CDR2 is FQNEAQ (reference sequence). CDR3 length equals 14 residues. Trimming removed 5 bases from V and 5 bases from J; junction bases left unmatched: 8. The CDR3 reads CASSLTTGHTEAFF. CDR3 nucleotides: TGTGCCAGCAGCCTAACGACAGGGCATACTGAAGCTTTCTTT. Filled out from reference TRBV7-9 and TRBJ1-1, the complete variable domain reads DTGVSQNPRHKITKRGQNVTFRCDPISEHNRLYWYRQTLGQGPEFLTYFQNEAQLEKSRLLSDRFSAERPKGSFSTLEIQRTEQGDSAMYLCASSLTTGHTEAFFGQGTRLTVV.

The table lists this clonotype with many counts. CDR3 region: CASSVASGLQYEQYF. The CDR3, as DNA: TGTGCCAGCAGCGTAGCTAGCGGGTTACAATACGAGCAGTACTTC. The chain links TRBV9 to TRBJ2-7, with 8 bases that match TRBD2. V shed 0 bases and J 4 bases; nucleotides not matched to a gene: 6. The CDR3 is 15 residues long. Per the germline V gene, CDR1 is SGDLS and CDR2 is YYNGEE. Complete variable domain (other parts from reference TRBV9 and TRBJ2-7): DSGVTQTPKHLITATGQRVTLRCSPRSGDLSVYWYQQSLDQGLQFLIQYYNGEERAKGNILERFSAQQFPDLHSELNLSSLELGDSALYFCASSVASGLQYEQYFGPGTRLTVT.

This clonotype has ten or more counts. The chain combines TRBV19 with TRBJ2-5; D is undetermined. Per germline, CDR1 LNHDA and CDR2 SQIVND (reference sequence). The CDR3 covers 13 residues. Deletions cut 10 bases from V and 1 base from J, with 13 bases between. The CDR3 loop reads CATGGQAQETQYF. CDR3 bases: TGTGCCACCGGTGGGCAGGCCCAAGAGACCCAGTACTTC.

This clonotype was recorded many times. The CDR3 sequence: CATSGPPSYEQYF. CDR3 bases: TGTGCCACCAGTGGGCCACCTTCCTACGAGCAGTACTTC. The V and J genes are TRBV24-1 and TRBJ2-7; D not certain. Per germline, CDR1 KGHDR and CDR2 SFDVKD. Trimming removed 5 bases at V and 1 base at J, with 8 bases between. This CDR3 has 13 residues.

This clonotype has a count of ten or more. The chain is built from TRBV2 and TRBJ2-7; tentatively, D is TRBD1 or TRBD2 (6 bases each). CDR1 is SNHLY and CDR2 is FYNNEI in the germline V gene. Trimming shortened V by 3 bases and J by 3 bases, and 15 bases separated the two germline ends. CDR3 length equals 15 residues. CDR3 sequence: CASSEVGGTGYEQYF. As DNA, the CDR3 is TGTGCCAGCAGTGAGGTGGGGGGCACTGGCTACGAGCAGTACTTC.

This clonotype was observed many times. The J gene is TRBJ1-1, the V gene TRBV12-3 or TRBV12-4; D is unresolved. CDR3 length: 15 residues. V was clipped by 1 base and J by 3 bases, with 12 bases between them. The CDR3 sequence: CASSLEVGGYTEAFF. CDR3 DNA: TGTGCCAGCAGTTTAGAGGTAGGAGGGTACACTGAAGCTTTCTTT.

This clonotype has at least ten counts. The chain employs TRBV4-3 and TRBJ2-2; no firm D call. V was cut by 4 bases and J by 7 bases, with 10 bases left in between. Germline V gives CDR1 LGHNA, CDR2 YSLEER. The CDR3 contains 13 residues. CDR3 DNA sequence: TGCGCCAGCAGCCTTTGGAAAGGCGGGGAGCTGTTTTTT. Protein product: CASSLWKGGELFF.